Sequencing of this TCR beta chain was carried out in a study of T cells in localized non-small cell lung cancer. V was clipped by 5 bases and J by 3 bases; unmatched bases: 7. Germline-derived CDR1 and CDR2 are MGHDK and SYGVNS. CDR3 length equals 15 residues. Some clones are missing from TCRdb's copy, which holds only in-frame ones; the method was immunoSEQ multiplex PCR. The sample contains about 24,000 clones, 90% of which appear only once. The specimen was peripheral blood, collected before any cancer treatment. The chain employs TRBV25-1 and TRBJ2-4; 7 nucleotides match TRBD2. This clonotype was sampled from a woman aged 35 to 70 with stage I lung adenocarcinoma. CDR3 coding DNA: TGTGCCAGCAGTCCCTGGGGGGGAGGCAAAAACATTCAGTACTTC. As protein: CASSPWGGGKNIQYF.